This entry lists 20 T cell receptor beta chains sequenced from one sample in a study of cytomegalovirus exposure and HLA in healthy donors. The primer mix had 60 Vbeta and 13 Jbeta primers. Here immunoSEQ multiplex PCR was the method, and the copy in TCRdb shows in-frame clones only, minus some. The table shows roughly 180,000 clones, with 70% to 80% occurring only once. Sequencing was done on a sample of PBMCs. These receptors originate from a young man in good health and CMV-seronegative.

This chain connects TRBV6-6 to TRBJ2-7, with 11 bases matching TRBD1. The CDR3 has 15 residues. CDR1 and CDR2 (germline): MNHNY, SVGAGI (reference sequence). J gave up 1 base and V 4 bases, and 3 bases lay outside the gene matches. CDR3 in DNA: TGTGCCAGCAGTTCCAGGGACAGGGGGTCCTACGAGCAGTACTTC. Translating gives CASSSRDRGSYEQYF.

The rearrangement links TRBV27 to TRBJ1-4; D ambiguous. The V end was cut by 2 bases, the J end by 6 bases, with 7 bases between. The CDR3 has 13 amino acids. The germline gives CDR1 MNHEY, CDR2 SMNVEV (reference sequence). CDR3 bases: TGTGCCAGCAGTTTAGGCAGATATGAAAAACTGTTTTTT. Protein: CASSLGRYEKLFF.

This clone came up a few times. The genes are TRBV6-1 and TRBJ2-7, with TRBD1 identical over 8 bases. The CDR3 is 15 amino acids. V lost 1 base, J lost 6 bases, and 8 bases stayed unmatched. The germline V gene encodes CDR1 MNHNS and CDR2 SASEGT. CDR3 sequence reads: CASSEVGQGALEQYF. The CDR3 nucleotides read TGTGCCAGCAGTGAAGTGGGGCAGGGGGCCCTCGAGCAGTACTTC.

The V call is TRBV19, the J call TRBJ2-7; the match to TRBD2 covers 11 bases. V was pared by 5 bases and J by 3 bases, with 6 bases of the junction left unmatched. Per germline, CDR1 LNHDA and CDR2 SQIVND (reference sequence). This CDR3 comprises 15 residues. The CDR3 nucleotides read TGTGCCAGTAGTCCTAGCGGGGGGAATTTCTACGAGCAGTACTTC. Amino acid sequence: CASSPSGGNFYEQYF. The full variable domain, in which reference TRBV19 and TRBJ2-7 provide the parts outside the CDR3, is DGGITQSPKYLFRKEGQNVTLSCEQNLNHDAMYWYRQDPGQGLRLIYYSQIVNDFQKGDIAEGYSVSREKKESFPLTVTSAQKNPTAFYLCASSPSGGNFYEQYFGPGTRLTVT.

V is TRBV6-5 and J is TRBJ1-1, with 10 bases fitting TRBD1. The trim removed 3 bases at V and 4 bases at J, leaving 5 bases unmatched. CDR3 length: 15 residues. Germline V gene sequence: CDR1 MNHEY, CDR2 SVGAGI. The DNA of the CDR3 is TGTGCCAGCAGTTATCGACAGGGGGCCGTCACTGAAGCTTTCTTT. This sequence encodes CASSYRQGAVTEAFF.

This clone appeared a few times. The CDR3 bases are TGCGCCAGCAGCCAAGCGGCAGGGGGCTGGGAGCAGTACTTC. Encoded protein: CASSQAAGGWEQYF. V and J are TRBV4-3 and TRBJ2-7; 8 bases align to TRBD1. The germline V gene has CDR1 LGHNA and CDR2 YSLEER. Trimming cost V 1 base and J 7 bases; bases outside gene matches: 6. The CDR3 sequence is 14 residues long.

CDR3 protein: CASPTAESFNQPQHF. In DNA, the CDR3 is TGTGCCAGCCCGACAGCAGAAAGCTTCAATCAGCCCCAGCATTTT. The chain has TRBV7-6 and TRBJ1-5; possible D gene TRBD1, 5 bases. The CDR3 consists of 15 residues. Germline values: CDR1 SGHVS, CDR2 FNYEAQ. V lost 8 bases and J lost 3, with 17 bases in between.

The chain has TRBV19 and TRBJ2-7; D not certain. CDR1 is LNHDA and CDR2 is SQIVND in the germline V gene (reference sequence). Trimming took off 0 bases at V and 7 bases at J, with 10 bases between the two ends. The CDR3 length is 13 residues. The CDR3: CASSIETLGEQYF. The CDR3 nucleotides are TGTGCCAGTAGTATAGAAACCCTCGGGGAGCAGTACTTC.

V is TRBV28 and J is TRBJ1-2, with a weak D call TRBD1 (5 bases). Germline CDR1 is MDHEN and CDR2 is SYDVKM. V was trimmed by 4 bases and J by 4 bases, leaving 19 bases between them. The CDR3 totals 16 residues. CDR3: CASSSPGEHFLYGYTF. The CDR3, as DNA: TGTGCCAGCAGTTCCCCGGGGGAGCACTTTCTCTATGGCTACACCTTC.

CDR3 DNA sequence: TGTGCCAGCAGCTTGGGTCCCGGGACAGGGATGAACACTGAAGCTTTCTTT. This translates into CASSLGPGTGMNTEAFF. The chain is built from TRBV7-9 and TRBJ1-1; 9 nucleotides match TRBD1. Per germline, CDR1 SEHNR and CDR2 FQNEAQ (reference sequence). The CDR3 contains 17 residues. The trim removed 3 bases at V and 0 bases at J, leaving 8 bases unmatched.

The genes are TRBV28 and TRBJ2-1; 10 nucleotides align to TRBD2. Trimming at V came to 1 base and at J to 0 bases, leaving 9 bases not matched to a gene. The CDR3 has 19 residues. Germline CDR1 and CDR2: MDHEN and SYDVKM. CDR3 in DNA: TGTGCCAGCAGTTTATTGCTAGCGGGAGAGATTAGCTCCTACAATGAGCAGTTCTTC. Amino acid sequence: CASSLLLAGEISSYNEQFF.

The chain uses TRBV30 and TRBJ1-5, with D unclear. Germline CDR1 reads GTSNPN; CDR2 reads SVGIG (reference sequence). This CDR3 contains 13 residues. Trimming cost V 2 bases and J 2 bases, with 7 bases left between them. The CDR3 coding sequence is TGTGCCTGGAGTCCGGGTGGCAATCAGCCCCAGCATTTT. Translating gives CAWSPGGNQPQHF.

The V gene is TRBV30, the J gene TRBJ2-2, with D possibly matching TRBD2 (6 bases). The germline V and J ends were trimmed by 3 bases and 6 bases, with 14 bases remaining between them. The CDR3 is 14 residues long. Looked up from germline, CDR1 is GTSNPN and CDR2 is SVGIG (reference sequence). The CDR3 loop is CAWRPGAFSGELFF. For the CDR3, the DNA is TGTGCCTGGAGACCGGGAGCTTTCTCCGGGGAGCTGTTTTTT.

V gene TRBV7-2 combines with J gene TRBJ2-7, with D possibly TRBD1 on 6 matching bases. Trimming cost V 3 bases and J 3 bases, with 9 bases left between them. The germline gives CDR1 SGHTA, CDR2 FQGNSA. This CDR3 comprises 13 residues. In DNA form, the CDR3 reads TGTGCCAGCAGCTTCTCAGGGGACTACGAGCAGTACTTC. It encodes CASSFSGDYEQYF.

The genes are TRBV7-9 and TRBJ1-1, with D possibly matching TRBD1 (5 bases). V lost 1 base and J lost 0, with 15 bases in between. CDR1 and CDR2 (germline): SEHNR, FQNEAQ (reference sequence). CDR3 length: 17 amino acids. The CDR3 sequence is CASSLEVGAGMNTEAFF. The CDR3 coding sequence is TGTGCCAGCAGCTTAGAAGTTGGGGCAGGTATGAACACTGAAGCTTTCTTT. The complete variable domain, with remaining parts taken from reference TRBV7-9 and TRBJ1-1, reads DTGVSQNPRHKITKRGQNVTFRCDPISEHNRLYWYRQTLGQGPEFLTYFQNEAQLEKSRLLSDRFSAERPKGSFSTLEIQRTEQGDSAMYLCASSLEVGAGMNTEAFFGQGTRLTVV.

The V gene is TRBV19, the J gene TRBJ2-5; D gene unclear. The CDR3 totals 15 residues. Per germline, CDR1 LNHDA and CDR2 SQIVND (reference sequence). V gave up 3 bases and J gave up 1 base, with 12 bases separating them. CDR3 nucleotides: TGTGCCAGTAGTATTCATCGACAAGCCCAAGAGACCCAGTACTTC. It translates to CASSIHRQAQETQYF.

The chain employs TRBV19 and TRBJ1-1, with 10 bases identical to TRBD1. Unmatched junction bases numbered 14, after V lost 3 bases and J lost 10 bases. Germline-derived CDR1 and CDR2 are LNHDA and SQIVND (reference sequence). This CDR3 contains 16 residues. The CDR3 DNA reads TGTGCCAGTAGTATGACAGGGGGCGGGATTCTCTTAGGAGCTTTCTTT. Protein: CASSMTGGGILLGAFF.

The rearrangement links TRBV18 to TRBJ1-6, with TRBD1 matching over 9 bases. The V and J ends lost 2 bases and 8 bases, in that order; junction bases with no gene match: 1. The CDR3 totals 14 residues. Germline lookup yields CDR1 KGHSH and CDR2 LQKENI. The CDR3 nucleotides read TGTGCCAGCTCACCAACAGGGGGCGATTCACCCCTCCACTTT. This encodes CASSPTGGDSPLHF.

The table lists this clone with a few counts. The chain recombines TRBV5-1 with TRBJ2-3; D not certain. Trimming took 0 bases from V and 7 from J, leaving 6 bases between them. Germline values: CDR1 SGHRS, CDR2 YFSETQ. This CDR3 has 12 residues. CDR3 coding DNA: TGCGCCAGCAGCTTGGCCCCAAATACGCAGTATTTT. This sequence encodes CASSLAPNTQYF.

The rearrangement uses TRBV2 and TRBJ1-4, with 9 bases identical to TRBD1. There are 14 residues in the CDR3. The germline CDR1 and CDR2 sequences are SNHLY and FYNNEI. The J segment lost 8 bases and the V segment lost 9 bases, leaving 10 bases of the junction unmatched. The CDR3 protein is CASTSGTGREKLFF. The CDR3 DNA is TGTGCCAGTACCTCCGGGACAGGGCGGGAAAAACTGTTTTTT. Drawing the rest from reference TRBV2 and TRBJ1-4, the complete variable domain is EPEVTQTPSHQVTQMGQEVILRCVPISNHLYFYWYRQILGQKVEFLVSFYNNEISEKSEIFDDQFSVERPDGSNFTLKIRSTKLEDSAMYFCASTSGTGREKLFFGSGTQLSVL.